This is a list of T cell receptor beta chains from one sample in a study of cytomegalovirus exposure and HLA in healthy donors. Clones were sequenced by immunoSEQ multiplex PCR, and TCRdb holds only the in-frame ones, with some missing. The table lists 150,000 to 250,000 clones, roughly 81% of them singletons. Sequencing was performed on PBMCs. These TCRs come from a woman in her 30s in good health and CMV-seronegative. The CDR3 runs from the conserved cysteine through the conserved F or W. The order of the fields is J gene, V gene, CDR3 protein.

j_gene: TRBJ1-1; v_gene: TRBV4-1; CDR3aa: CASSQGVGQGNTEAFF
j_gene: TRBJ1-6; v_gene: TRBV18; CDR3aa: CASSPPGTGGWSNSPLHF
j_gene: TRBJ2-7; v_gene: TRBV19; CDR3aa: CASSTGGIDEQYF
j_gene: TRBJ1-1; v_gene: TRBV6-5; CDR3aa: CASRYGTANTEAFF
j_gene: TRBJ2-1; v_gene: TRBV6-1; CDR3aa: CASSASGGNEQFF
j_gene: TRBJ2-3; v_gene: TRBV15; CDR3aa: CATSTSGRQDTQYF
j_gene: TRBJ1-2; v_gene: TRBV6-1; CDR3aa: CASSEARVGGARTYGYTF
j_gene: TRBJ2-2; v_gene: TRBV2; CDR3aa: CASLQGHTGELFF
j_gene: TRBJ1-4; v_gene: TRBV18; CDR3aa: CASSPDREKLFF
j_gene: TRBJ1-4; v_gene: TRBV19; CDR3aa: CASSMGDFGKLFF
j_gene: TRBJ2-1; v_gene: TRBV18; CDR3aa: CASSPPNSNEQFF
j_gene: TRBJ1-1; v_gene: TRBV5-6; CDR3aa: CASSFERGQTEAFF
j_gene: TRBJ2-3; v_gene: TRBV29-1; CDR3aa: CSVAVAGGTDTQYF
j_gene: TRBJ2-1; v_gene: TRBV28; CDR3aa: CASSKLAGGTLHEQFF
j_gene: TRBJ1-3; v_gene: TRBV19; CDR3aa: CASSTTTGSGNTIYF
j_gene: TRBJ1-2; v_gene: TRBV7-8; CDR3aa: CASSPKLTGGYGYTF
j_gene: TRBJ1-2; v_gene: TRBV2; CDR3aa: CASWANKGGYTF
j_gene: TRBJ1-1; v_gene: TRBV12-2; CDR3aa: CASRLSAEAFF
j_gene: TRBJ2-7; v_gene: TRBV28; CDR3aa: CASSFQGTDSYEQYF
j_gene: TRBJ2-1; v_gene: TRBV6-5; CDR3aa: CASSYSRWAPNEQFF
j_gene: TRBJ1-1; v_gene: TRBV10-3; CDR3aa: CAIRATGINTEAFF
j_gene: TRBJ1-6; v_gene: TRBV5-1; CDR3aa: CASSLDLGQNNSPLHF
j_gene: TRBJ1-1; v_gene: TRBV7-9; CDR3aa: CASSLAPRVTEAFF
j_gene: TRBJ1-1; v_gene: TRBV28; CDR3aa: CASSRTLNTEAFF
j_gene: TRBJ2-1; v_gene: TRBV6-1; CDR3aa: CASLPGGRDEQFF
j_gene: TRBJ2-1; v_gene: TRBV4-2; CDR3aa: CASSQDEGVGNEQFF
j_gene: TRBJ2-1; v_gene: TRBV29-1; CDR3aa: CSVVSNRDTYNEQFF
j_gene: TRBJ2-1; v_gene: TRBV7-6; CDR3aa: CASSSNSGGLFNEQFF
j_gene: TRBJ1-5; v_gene: TRBV5-1; CDR3aa: CASSLLTGAGQPQHF
j_gene: TRBJ2-1; v_gene: TRBV9; CDR3aa: CASSVGGANNEQFF
j_gene: TRBJ2-7; v_gene: TRBV11-1; CDR3aa: CASTNRGSSYEQYF
j_gene: TRBJ2-5; v_gene: TRBV6-1; CDR3aa: CASSETSGWVETQYF
j_gene: TRBJ2-6; v_gene: TRBV11-1; CDR3aa: CASSPGTGRLSGANVLTF
j_gene: TRBJ1-5; v_gene: TRBV19; CDR3aa: CASSMGDRSNQPQHF
j_gene: TRBJ2-1; v_gene: TRBV11-2; CDR3aa: CASSLLRGSYNEQFF
j_gene: TRBJ1-3; v_gene: TRBV7-9; CDR3aa: CASSLVPGVGGNTIYF
j_gene: TRBJ2-3; v_gene: TRBV5-1; CDR3aa: CASSLGQGPDTQYF
j_gene: TRBJ2-7; v_gene: TRBV28; CDR3aa: CASSLATGGRYEQYF
j_gene: TRBJ2-7; v_gene: TRBV27; CDR3aa: CASSLTRDTYEQYF
j_gene: TRBJ1-3; v_gene: TRBV5-6; CDR3aa: CASSSGQGVVGNTIYF
j_gene: TRBJ1-2; v_gene: TRBV7-9; CDR3aa: CASSLDRLSNYGYTF
j_gene: TRBJ2-7; v_gene: TRBV7-9; CDR3aa: CASSSQRGGSPYEQYF
j_gene: TRBJ2-2; v_gene: TRBV5-1; CDR3aa: CASSSGLAGGPGELFF
j_gene: TRBJ1-2; v_gene: TRBV30; CDR3aa: CAWSLVRPRDGYTF
j_gene: TRBJ2-7; v_gene: TRBV9; CDR3aa: CASSVETGGTYEQYF
j_gene: TRBJ2-3; v_gene: TRBV5-4; CDR3aa: CASSLGPTAGDTQYF
j_gene: TRBJ2-3; v_gene: TRBV25-1; CDR3aa: CASVSGLGTDTQYF
j_gene: TRBJ2-7; v_gene: TRBV5-4; CDR3aa: CASSLGGQVFYEQYF
j_gene: TRBJ2-1; v_gene: TRBV5-8; CDR3aa: CASSSGTGVFNEQFF
j_gene: TRBJ1-5; v_gene: TRBV10-3; CDR3aa: CAIAGESNQPQHF
j_gene: TRBJ2-2; v_gene: TRBV5-4; CDR3aa: CASSYPGASGETGELFF
j_gene: TRBJ2-2; v_gene: TRBV11-3; CDR3aa: CASSSINRGAGELFF
j_gene: TRBJ1-4; v_gene: TRBV30; CDR3aa: CAWTTGGTEKLFF
j_gene: TRBJ2-7; v_gene: TRBV5-1; CDR3aa: CASSLAKIAGPYEQYF